This T cell receptor (beta chain) was found in a study of a mutant IDH1 vaccine in newly diagnosed glioma. Time point described: week 23, last vaccination. Each dose delivered 300 ug of mutant IDH1 20-mer peptide subcutaneously with imiquimod. The table came from immunoSEQ multiplex PCR; TCRdb's copy has only in-frame clones and leaves some out. The sample consists of tens of thousands of clones, about 85% of them appearing once. This clone was seen a single time. Its target is not known. Germline CDR1 reads SGHTA; CDR2 reads FQGNSA. There are 15 residues in the CDR3. Trimming shortened V by 5 bases and J by 0 bases, and 14 bases separated the two germline ends. Broader study findings: Induction of immune responses by the vaccine occurred in about 93% of patients.

This sample comprised PBMCs, obtained from a glioma patient whose treatment included an IDH1 peptide vaccine. The chain couples TRBV7-2 to TRBJ2-7; the D gene is possibly TRBD2 (5 bases). The source of this sequence is a woman in her forties or fifties with glioma. The CDR3 reads CASSPRTRSSYEQYF. As DNA, the CDR3 is TGTGCCAGCAGCCCCAGGACTCGGAGCTCCTACGAGCAGTACTTC.